Given below is one T cell receptor beta chain in context. The germline gives CDR1 SEHNR, CDR2 FQNEAQ (reference sequence). V was clipped by 1 base and J by 4 bases, with 11 bases between them. CDR3 length: 15 residues. TCRdb re-derived calls from the 5' RACE reads in MiXCR, one entry per CDR3 protein. The sample yields fewer than 75,000 distinct CDR3 sequences, about 17% seen once. The data derive from a study of T cells of healthy individuals. This TCR came from a human donor in good health. The rearrangement joins TRBV7-9 to TRBJ1-5; weak D call: TRBD1 (6 bases). The CDR3 here is CASSLGTGANQPQHF. The CDR3 DNA reads TGTGCCAGCAGCTTAGGGACGGGGGCAAATCAGCCCCAGCATTTT.